This paragraph reports one TCR beta chain. The antigen is not known. The V and J ends lost 4 bases and 1 base respectively, with 13 bases between them. Per germline, CDR1 SNHLY and CDR2 FYNNEI. The CDR3 has 16 amino acids. The protocol was immunoSEQ multiplex PCR, while the TCRdb copy is restricted to in-frame clones and leaves out a portion. This sample has about 73,000 clones, with 85% to 90% found just once. This sample stems from a study of cytomegalovirus exposure and HLA in healthy donors. General study results and limits: In vitro assays verified that a few CMV-associated chains recognized CMV antigens specifically. Many donors shared some public TCRs, even though most TCR sequences were rare. In the 130 or so validation repertoires, a later analysis found that first-cohort TCR clusters tended to co-occur. According to reports, the classifier identified cytomegalovirus status with high specificity and sensitivity.

The chain recombines TRBV2 with TRBJ2-2, with D perhaps TRBD1 (6 bases). The source is a woman aged 18-29 years in good health and CMV-seropositive. The specimen sequenced was PBMCs. CDR3 sequence (DNA): TGTGCCAGCAGTGCGCAGGGGACACAGAACACCGGGGAGCTGTTTTTT. It is translated as CASSAQGTQNTGELFF.